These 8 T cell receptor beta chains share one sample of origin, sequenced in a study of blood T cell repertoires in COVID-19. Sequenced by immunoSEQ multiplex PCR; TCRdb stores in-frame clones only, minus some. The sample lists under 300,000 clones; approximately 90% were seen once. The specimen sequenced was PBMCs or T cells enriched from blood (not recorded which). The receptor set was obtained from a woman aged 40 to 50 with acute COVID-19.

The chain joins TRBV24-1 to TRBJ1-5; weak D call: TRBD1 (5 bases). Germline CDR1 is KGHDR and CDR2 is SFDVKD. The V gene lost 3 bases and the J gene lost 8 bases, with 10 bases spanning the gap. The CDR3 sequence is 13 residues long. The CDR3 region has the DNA TGTGCCACCAGTGATAGTACGGGGGAGCCCCAGCATTTT. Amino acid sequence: CATSDSTGEPQHF.

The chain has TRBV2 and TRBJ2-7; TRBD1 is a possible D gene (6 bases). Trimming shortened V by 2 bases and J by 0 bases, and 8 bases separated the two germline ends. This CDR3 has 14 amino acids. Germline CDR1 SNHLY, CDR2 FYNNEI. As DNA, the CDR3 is TGTGCCAGCAGTGAACGGACAGACTCCTACGAGCAGTACTTC. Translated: CASSERTDSYEQYF.

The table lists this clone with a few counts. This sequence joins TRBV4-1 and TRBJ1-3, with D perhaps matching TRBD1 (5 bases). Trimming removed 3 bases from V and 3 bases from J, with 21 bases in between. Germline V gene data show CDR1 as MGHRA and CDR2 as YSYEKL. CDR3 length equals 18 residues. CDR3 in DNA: TGCGCCAGCAGCCAGGTGGGGTATGGACACTTGGTTGGAAACACCATATATTTT. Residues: CASSQVGYGHLVGNTIYF.

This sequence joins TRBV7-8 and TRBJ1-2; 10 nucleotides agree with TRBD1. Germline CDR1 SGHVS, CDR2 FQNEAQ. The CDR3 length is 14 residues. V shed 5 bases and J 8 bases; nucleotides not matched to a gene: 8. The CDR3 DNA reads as TGTGCCAGCAGCGCCGGACAGGGGGTGGGAGGCTACACCTTC. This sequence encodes CASSAGQGVGGYTF.

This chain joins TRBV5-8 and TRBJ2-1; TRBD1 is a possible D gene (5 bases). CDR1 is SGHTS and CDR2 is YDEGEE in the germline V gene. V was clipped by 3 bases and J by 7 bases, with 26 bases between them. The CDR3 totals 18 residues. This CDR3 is CASSSPFTGRREKNEQFF. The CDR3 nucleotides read TGTGCCAGCAGCTCCCCCTTCACAGGCAGGCGCGAGAAAAATGAGCAGTTCTTC.

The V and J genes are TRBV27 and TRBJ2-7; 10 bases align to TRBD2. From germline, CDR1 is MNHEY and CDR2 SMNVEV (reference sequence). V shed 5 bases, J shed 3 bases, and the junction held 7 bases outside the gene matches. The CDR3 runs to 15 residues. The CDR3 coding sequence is TGTGCCAGCAGTGGCGGGCTAGCGGGAGTCTACGAGCAGTACTTC. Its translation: CASSGGLAGVYEQYF.

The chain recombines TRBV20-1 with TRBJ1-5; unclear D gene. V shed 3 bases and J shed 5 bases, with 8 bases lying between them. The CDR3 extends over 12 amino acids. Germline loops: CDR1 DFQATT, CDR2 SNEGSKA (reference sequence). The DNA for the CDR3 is TGCAGTGCTAGTCCGTCAGATCAGCCCCAGCATTTT. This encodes CSASPSDQPQHF.

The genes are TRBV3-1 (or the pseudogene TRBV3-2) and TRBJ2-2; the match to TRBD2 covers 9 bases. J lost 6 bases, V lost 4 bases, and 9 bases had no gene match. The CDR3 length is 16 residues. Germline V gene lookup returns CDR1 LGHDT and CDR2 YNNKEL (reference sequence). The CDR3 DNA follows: TGTGCCAGCAGCCCTAGCCTCGCTAGCGGGGCCGGGGAGCTGTTTTTT. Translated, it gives CASSPSLASGAGELFF.